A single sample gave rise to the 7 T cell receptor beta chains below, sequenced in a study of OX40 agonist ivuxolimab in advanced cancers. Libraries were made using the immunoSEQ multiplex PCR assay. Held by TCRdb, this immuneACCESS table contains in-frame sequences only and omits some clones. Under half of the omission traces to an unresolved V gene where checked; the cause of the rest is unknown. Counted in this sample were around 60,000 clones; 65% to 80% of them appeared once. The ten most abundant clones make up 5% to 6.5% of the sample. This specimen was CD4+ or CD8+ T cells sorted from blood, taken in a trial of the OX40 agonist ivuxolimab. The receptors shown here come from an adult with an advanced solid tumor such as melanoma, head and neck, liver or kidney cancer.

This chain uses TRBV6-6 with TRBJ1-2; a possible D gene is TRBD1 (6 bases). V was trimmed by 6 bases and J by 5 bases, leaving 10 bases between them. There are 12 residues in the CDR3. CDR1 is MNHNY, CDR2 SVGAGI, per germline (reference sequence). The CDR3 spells CASSPGQYGYTF. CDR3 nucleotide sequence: TGTGCCAGCAGCCCCGGACAGTATGGCTACACCTTC.

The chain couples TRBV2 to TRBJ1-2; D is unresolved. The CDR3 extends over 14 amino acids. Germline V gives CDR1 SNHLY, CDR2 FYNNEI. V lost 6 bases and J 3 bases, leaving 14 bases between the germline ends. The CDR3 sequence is CASRAESRDYGYTF. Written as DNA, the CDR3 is TGTGCCAGCAGGGCCGAGTCCCGGGACTATGGCTACACCTTC.

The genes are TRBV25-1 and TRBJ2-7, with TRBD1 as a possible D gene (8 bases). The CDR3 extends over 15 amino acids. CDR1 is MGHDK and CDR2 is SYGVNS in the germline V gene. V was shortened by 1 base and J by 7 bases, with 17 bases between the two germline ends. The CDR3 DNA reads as TGTGCCAGCAGTGAATTGGGCAGGGGGCGGGAGGAGCAGTACTTC. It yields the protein CASSELGRGREEQYF.

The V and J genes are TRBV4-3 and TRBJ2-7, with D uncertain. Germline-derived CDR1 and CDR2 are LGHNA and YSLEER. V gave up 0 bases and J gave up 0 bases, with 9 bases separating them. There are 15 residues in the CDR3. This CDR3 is CASSQDAGASYEQYF. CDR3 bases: TGCGCCAGCAGCCAAGATGCAGGCGCCTCCTACGAGCAGTACTTC.

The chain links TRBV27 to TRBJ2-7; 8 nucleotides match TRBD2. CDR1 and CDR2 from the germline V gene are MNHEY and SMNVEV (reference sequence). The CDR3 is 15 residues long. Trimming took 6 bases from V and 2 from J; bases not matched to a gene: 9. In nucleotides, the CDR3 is TGTGCCAGCAGGCCCCTGGCGGGGGGTGCCTACGAGCAGTACTTC. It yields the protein CASRPLAGGAYEQYF.

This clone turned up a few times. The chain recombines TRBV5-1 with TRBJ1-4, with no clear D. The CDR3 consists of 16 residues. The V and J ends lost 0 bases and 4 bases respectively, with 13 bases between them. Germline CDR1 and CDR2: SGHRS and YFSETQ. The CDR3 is CASSLAEGGYNEKLFF. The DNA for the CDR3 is TGCGCCAGCAGCTTGGCCGAAGGTGGCTATAATGAAAAACTGTTTTTT.

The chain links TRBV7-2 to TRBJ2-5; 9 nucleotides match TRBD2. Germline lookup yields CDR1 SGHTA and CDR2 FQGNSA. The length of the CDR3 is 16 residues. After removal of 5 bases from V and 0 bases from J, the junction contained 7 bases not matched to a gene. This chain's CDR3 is CASSPQAGGYQETQYF. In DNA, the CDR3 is TGTGCCAGCAGCCCACAGGCGGGGGGGTACCAAGAGACCCAGTACTTC.